Listed below are T cell receptor beta chains from one sample, sequenced in a study of blood T cell repertoires in COVID-19. Here immunoSEQ multiplex PCR was the method, and the copy in TCRdb shows in-frame clones only, minus some. This table has over 120,000 clones, about 85% appearing once. The sequenced sample consisted of peripheral blood. The origin of the receptors is a woman aged 70-85 years with COVID-19, enrolled during active disease. Both conserved end residues are part of each CDR3. A D gene is named only where the DNA matches it firmly. A row's size may be missing; if present it is once, few, many or a size class.

.	TRBV27	TRBJ2-2	TRBD1	CASSGTGVNTGELFF	TGTGCCAGCAGTGGGACAGGGGTCAACACCGGGGAGCTGTTTTTT
.	TRBV5-1	TRBJ1-2	.	CASSFSAGYGYTF	TGCGCCAGCAGCTTCAGCGCAGGGTACGGCTACACCTTC
.	TRBV20-1	TRBJ1-1	.	CSELEVQAFF	TGCAGTGAGCTAGAAGTTCAAGCTTTCTTT
.	TRBV2	TRBJ1-1	.	CASMGGANTEAFF	TGTGCCAGCATGGGAGGGGCGAACACTGAAGCTTTCTTT
.	TRBV2	TRBJ1-1	.	CASSLTEIPNTEAFF	TGTGCCAGCAGTTTGACGGAGATTCCGAACACTGAAGCTTTCTTT
few	TRBV4-3	TRBJ2-5	TRBD2	CASSQLAGQETQYF	TGCGCCAGCAGCCAACTAGCGGGGCAAGAGACCCAGTACTTC
.	TRBV6-5	TRBJ1-2	TRBD1	CASSYVDRGYGYTF	TGTGCCAGCAGTTACGTTGACAGGGGCTATGGCTACACCTTC
.	TRBV7-9	TRBJ2-2	.	CASSLVTGMGTGELFF	TGTGCCAGCAGCTTAGTTACGGGGATGGGAACCGGGGAGCTGTTTTTT
.	TRBV6-4	TRBJ2-3	TRBD2	CASSDRSGGATDTQYF	TGTGCCAGCAGTGACCGGAGCGGGGGGGCCACAGATACGCAGTATTTT
.	TRBV5-1	TRBJ1-1	.	CASSLGSRANTEAFF	TGCGCCAGCAGCTTAGGATCCAGGGCCAACACTGAAGCTTTCTTT
few	TRBV11-2	TRBJ2-3	.	CASSLEGRGSTDTQYF	TGTGCCAGCAGCTTAGAGGGCAGGGGAAGCACAGATACGCAGTATTTT
few	TRBV7-9	TRBJ1-1	TRBD1	CASSLGQGAGLGTEAFF	TGTGCCAGCAGCTTAGGCCAGGGGGCAGGCCTGGGCACTGAAGCTTTCTTT
.	TRBV29-1	TRBJ2-1	.	CSVGPPLNRRGNEQFF	TGCAGCGTGGGGCCCCCCCTGAACCGGCGGGGCAATGAGCAGTTCTTC
.	TRBV18	TRBJ2-7	.	CASSSRVGYEQYF	TGTGCCAGCTCAAGCAGGGTAGGCTACGAGCAGTACTTC
.	TRBV7-6	TRBJ2-5	TRBD2	CASSLTSPAGGQETQYF	TGTGCCAGCAGCTTAACATCACCAGCGGGGGGACAAGAGACCCAGTACTTC
few	TRBV5-6	TRBJ1-6	.	CASSLETRGSYNSPLHF	TGTGCCAGCAGTTTAGAGACAAGGGGCTCCTATAATTCACCCCTCCACTTT
.	TRBV13	TRBJ2-7	.	CASSLTPSEQYF	TGTGCCAGCAGCCTAACTCCTTCCGAGCAGTACTTC
.	TRBV12-3/TRBV12-4	TRBJ1-1	TRBD1	CASSKTGALEAFF	TGTGCCAGCAGTAAAACAGGGGCGTTAGAAGCTTTCTTT
few	TRBV28	TRBJ2-3	.	CASSSGGGTDTQYF	TGTGCCAGCAGTTCTGGCGGGGGCACAGATACGCAGTATTTT
.	TRBV27	TRBJ1-1	.	CASSSGSGHPNTEAFF	TGTGCCAGCAGTTCCGGCTCGGGACACCCGAACACTGAAGCTTTCTTT
once	TRBV7-2	TRBJ1-1	.	CASSQRGGIGEAFF	TGTGCCAGCAGCCAGCGTGGAGGGATCGGAGAAGCTTTCTTT
.	TRBV6-5	TRBJ1-6	.	CASAHLATNSPLHF	TGTGCCAGCGCCCACCTGGCAACAAATTCACCCCTCCACTTT
.	TRBV24-1	TRBJ1-1	.	CATSEGLEAFF	TGTGCCACCAGTGAGGGGCTTGAAGCTTTCTTT
.	TRBV3-1/TRBV3-2	TRBJ1-3	TRBD1	CASTEGASGNTIYF	TGTGCCAGCACAGAGGGGGCTAGTGGAAACACCATATATTTT
few	TRBV3-1/TRBV3-2	TRBJ1-5	.	CASSQGRNSNQPQHF	TGTGCCAGCAGCCAGGGCAGGAATAGCAATCAGCCCCAGCATTTT
few	TRBV5-1	TRBJ2-2	.	CASSFGATGELFF	TGCGCCAGCAGCTTTGGGGCCACCGGGGAGCTGTTTTTT
.	TRBV5-6	TRBJ1-2	TRBD1	CASSQGQAYYTF	TGTGCCAGCAGCCAGGGACAGGCTTACTACACCTTC
.	TRBV29-1	TRBJ1-2	.	CSVDRWGVVYGYTF	TGCAGCGTTGATAGGTGGGGGGTTGTCTATGGCTACACCTTC
few	TRBV19	TRBJ1-1	.	CASRNQGRQNTEAFF	TGTGCCAGTAGGAACCAGGGGCGACAGAACACTGAAGCTTTCTTT
.	TRBV18	TRBJ1-1	TRBD1	CASSPPYDRVRNTEAFF	TGTGCCAGCTCACCACCGTACGACAGGGTGAGAAACACTGAAGCTTTCTTT
.	TRBV2	TRBJ2-5	.	CASTEALKTQYF	TGTGCCAGCACCGAGGCACTAAAGACCCAGTACTTC
.	TRBV2	TRBJ2-7	TRBD1	CASRVSGGSQYEQYF	TGTGCCAGCCGGGTCTCAGGGGGATCTCAATACGAGCAGTACTTC
once	TRBV27	TRBJ2-7	TRBD1	CASSSPPGQGAGEQYF	TGTGCCAGCAGCTCTCCCCCGGGACAGGGGGCGGGGGAGCAGTACTTC
.	TRBV4-1	TRBJ2-3	TRBD1	CASSQDRQGAQDTQYF	TGCGCCAGCAGCCAAGATCGGCAGGGGGCGCAAGATACGCAGTATTTT
few	TRBV11-2	TRBJ2-5	TRBD2	CASSPTPLASTGTQYF	TGTGCCAGCAGCCCGACCCCACTAGCGTCCACCGGGACCCAGTACTTC
.	TRBV7-2	TRBJ2-7	.	CASSSALGREQYF	TGTGCCAGCAGCTCCGCGTTGGGGCGCGAGCAGTACTTC
once	TRBV7-5	TRBJ2-7	.	CARSLVASGGYPLSYEQYF	TGTGCCAGAAGCTTAGTGGCTAGCGGGGGGTATCCTCTAAGCTACGAGCAGTACTTC
.	TRBV12-3/TRBV12-4	TRBJ2-7	.	CASSPLYEQYF	TGTGCCAGCAGTCCCCTTTACGAGCAGTACTTC
.	TRBV28	TRBJ2-1	.	CASSQSQGLGNLDNEQFF	TGTGCCAGCAGTCAATCACAGGGTCTTGGGAATTTGGACAATGAGCAGTTCTTC
.	TRBV7-8	TRBJ2-5	TRBD1	CASSLGTGIGTQYF	TGTGCCAGCAGCTTAGGGACAGGGATTGGGACCCAGTACTTC
.	TRBV7-9	TRBJ1-1	.	CASSLQAGNTEAFF	TGTGCCAGCAGTTTACAGGCTGGGAACACTGAAGCTTTCTTT
.	TRBV6-5	TRBJ2-1	TRBD1	CASSNRGSYNEQFF	TGTGCCAGCAGTAACAGGGGATCCTACAATGAGCAGTTCTTC
.	TRBV5-6	TRBJ1-4	.	CASSLAGGSNEKLFF	TGTGCCAGCAGCTTGGCCGGGGGGTCTAATGAAAAACTGTTTTTT